This T cell receptor beta chain is drawn from a study of CD8 T cells in ankylosing spondylitis. Findings and limits, study-wide: Certain motif variants had earlier been reported in reactive arthritis synovial fluid and blood. A motif of 7 to 9 highly homologous TCR beta variants was seen as apparently characteristic of ankylosing spondylitis blood. CD8+ by phenotype, disease-linked clones were relatively rare in peripheral blood. Disease-linked clones reportedly concentrated significantly in matched ankylosing spondylitis synovial fluid.

There are a few counts of this clonotype. Antigen specificity is unknown. TCRdb ran MiXCR on the 5' RACE reads and lists one entry per CDR3 protein. Of 250,000 to 350,000 distinct CDR3 sequences listed, 20% are singletons. The clonotype comes from a male donor with ankylosing spondylitis or in good health (not recorded which). The sequenced sample was blood, either unsorted or a sorted T cell fraction (not recorded which).

The CDR3 region is CATSRSLGATSYNEQFF. The DNA for the CDR3 is TGTGCCACCAGCAGGTCTTTGGGGGCCACCTCCTACAATGAGCAGTTCTTC. The gene calls are TRBV15 and TRBJ2-1; TRBD1 is a possible D gene (6 bases). CDR3 length: 17 residues. CDR1 is LNHNV and CDR2 is YYDKDF in the germline V gene (reference sequence). V was pared by 3 bases and J by 0 bases, with 15 bases between.